A selection of T cell receptor beta chains follows, all from one sample in a study of blood T cell repertoires in COVID-19. Here immunoSEQ multiplex PCR was the method, and the copy in TCRdb shows in-frame clones only, minus some. This table has some 340,000 clones, more than 90% appearing once. Specimen: PBMCs or T cells enriched from blood (not recorded which). The receptors originated from a woman aged 25 to 39 who had been exposed to COVID-19. Each CDR3 is given with its conserved first and last residue. The D gene is left open where the match is weak. Clone size is shown for a subset of rows, as once, few, many or a class of expanded clone.

D: TRBD2; length: 13; J: TRBJ2-5; size: -; V: TRBV2; CDR3: CASDGLARETQYF; DNA: TGTGCCAGCGACGGACTAGCGAGGGAGACCCAGTACTTC
D: -; length: 16; J: TRBJ1-1; size: -; V: TRBV4-1; CDR3: CASSHLPERAGTEAFF; DNA: TGCGCCAGCAGCCACCTACCGGAGAGGGCTGGGACTGAAGCTTTCTTT
D: TRBD2; length: 16; J: TRBJ2-5; size: -; V: TRBV9; CDR3: CASSVALAGGQETQYF; DNA: TGTGCCAGCAGCGTAGCCCTAGCGGGGGGCCAAGAGACCCAGTACTTC
D: TRBD2; length: 15; J: TRBJ2-1; size: -; V: TRBV7-9; CDR3: CASRPLGTSGTEQFF; DNA: TGTGCCAGCAGACCGCTCGGGACTAGCGGCACTGAGCAGTTCTTC
D: -; length: 17; J: TRBJ1-6; size: -; V: TRBV18; CDR3: CASSTRQPGGPKSPLHF; DNA: TGTGCCAGCTCAACCCGGCAGCCTGGGGGCCCTAAATCACCCCTCCACTTT
D: TRBD1; length: 17; J: TRBJ1-2; size: -; V: TRBV5-4; CDR3: CASRTGQGFLSSYGYTF; DNA: TGTGCCAGCAGGACGGGACAGGGGTTCCTAAGTAGCTATGGCTACACCTTC
D: TRBD2; length: 18; J: TRBJ2-2; size: -; V: TRBV5-1; CDR3: CASSLAASGGLNTGELFF; DNA: TGCGCCAGCAGCTTGGCGGCTAGCGGGGGCCTAAACACCGGGGAGCTGTTTTTT
D: -; length: 13; J: TRBJ1-6; size: -; V: TRBV3-1/TRBV3-2; CDR3: CASSQVSKSPLHF; DNA: TGTGCCAGCAGCCAAGTCTCTAAATCACCCCTCCACTTT
D: TRBD2; length: 14; J: TRBJ2-2; size: -; V: TRBV25-1; CDR3: CASSTSGGPGELFF; DNA: TGTGCCAGCAGCACTAGCGGGGGGCCCGGGGAGCTGTTTTTT
D: -; length: 15; J: TRBJ2-2; size: -; V: TRBV27; CDR3: CASSWDNPNTGELFF; DNA: TGTGCCAGCAGTTGGGACAACCCGAACACCGGGGAGCTGTTTTTT
D: -; length: 14; J: TRBJ2-3; size: -; V: TRBV7-2; CDR3: CASSLLRGTDTQYF; DNA: TGTGCCAGCAGCTTACTGCGGGGCACAGATACGCAGTATTTT
D: -; length: 13; J: TRBJ1-2; size: -; V: TRBV12-3/TRBV12-4; CDR3: CASSLAGAQGYTF; DNA: TGTGCCAGCAGTTTGGCGGGGGCGCAAGGCTACACCTTC
D: -; length: 14; J: TRBJ1-2; size: -; V: TRBV4-2; CDR3: CASSQGQTIYGYTF; DNA: TGTGCCAGCAGCCAAGGACAGACAATCTATGGCTACACCTTC
D: TRBD1; length: 16; J: TRBJ1-2; size: -; V: TRBV6-1; CDR3: CASREGGSNFGYGYTF; DNA: TGTGCCAGCAGGGAAGGGGGCTCAAATTTCGGCTATGGCTACACCTTC
D: -; length: 14; J: TRBJ1-1; size: -; V: TRBV7-8; CDR3: CASSLGGRNTEAFF; DNA: TGTGCCAGCAGCTTAGGTGGGAGAAACACTGAAGCTTTCTTT
D: -; length: 12; J: TRBJ1-4; size: -; V: TRBV2; CDR3: CASRPRGGKLFF; DNA: TGTGCCAGCCGCCCGAGGGGGGGGAAACTGTTTTTT
D: TRBD2; length: 15; J: TRBJ2-1; size: -; V: TRBV19; CDR3: CASSIDLAGGREQFF; DNA: TGTGCCAGTAGTATAGATCTAGCGGGGGGGCGGGAGCAGTTCTTC
D: -; length: 13; J: TRBJ1-1; size: once; V: TRBV5-1; CDR3: CASSNRANTEAFF; DNA: TGCGCCAGCAGTAACAGAGCGAACACTGAAGCTTTCTTT
D: -; length: 13; J: TRBJ2-1; size: -; V: TRBV5-4; CDR3: CASSFDLENEQFF; DNA: TGTGCCAGCAGCTTTGATCTGGAGAATGAGCAGTTCTTC
D: TRBD2; length: 14; J: TRBJ2-5; size: -; V: TRBV2; CDR3: CASTYSGAQETQYF; DNA: TGTGCCAGCACTTATAGCGGGGCCCAAGAGACCCAGTACTTC
D: -; length: 14; J: TRBJ1-2; size: -; V: TRBV18; CDR3: CASSPTGQHYGYTF; DNA: TGTGCCAGCTCACCTACCGGACAGCACTATGGCTACACCTTC
D: -; length: 15; J: TRBJ2-2; size: -; V: TRBV18; CDR3: CASSENQGQAGELFF; DNA: TGTGCCAGCTCAGAAAACCAGGGTCAGGCCGGGGAGCTGTTTTTT
D: -; length: 15; J: TRBJ1-6; size: once; V: TRBV7-6; CDR3: CASSLSGQHNSPLHF; DNA: TGTGCCAGCAGCTTATCCGGACAGCATAATTCACCCCTCCACTTT
D: TRBD1; length: 12; J: TRBJ2-3; size: -; V: TRBV5-1; CDR3: CASSSTGGTQYF; DNA: TGCGCCAGCAGCTCCACAGGGGGTACGCAGTATTTT
D: -; length: 12; J: TRBJ1-3; size: -; V: TRBV7-6; CDR3: CASSPQGNTIYF; DNA: TGTGCCAGCAGTCCACAGGGAAACACCATATATTTT
D: -; length: 15; J: TRBJ2-2; size: once; V: TRBV11-1; CDR3: CASSLSRGGTGELFF; DNA: TGTGCCAGCAGCTTAAGCCGGGGTGGGACCGGGGAGCTGTTTTTT
D: TRBD1; length: 16; J: TRBJ1-1; size: -; V: TRBV4-1; CDR3: CASSAQSGTANTEAFF; DNA: TGCGCCAGCAGCGCCCAGTCCGGGACAGCGAACACTGAAGCTTTCTTT
D: -; length: 13; J: TRBJ1-5; size: -; V: TRBV4-3; CDR3: CASSQDRNQPQHF; DNA: TGCGCCAGCAGCCAAGACAGAAATCAGCCCCAGCATTTT
D: TRBD1; length: 15; J: TRBJ1-5; size: -; V: TRBV19; CDR3: CASSDGTGIGQPQHF; DNA: TGTGCCAGTAGCGACGGGACAGGGATTGGTCAGCCCCAGCATTTT
D: TRBD2; length: 14; J: TRBJ2-5; size: -; V: TRBV11-2; CDR3: CASSPLGGLKTQYF; DNA: TGTGCCAGCAGCCCGCTGGGGGGGTTGAAGACCCAGTACTTC